The 10 T cell receptor beta chains presented below share a single source sample, sequenced in a study of T cells in Graves' hyperthyroidism and ophthalmopathy. Authors of the study amplified TCR beta CDR3 regions from RNA transcripts. During a first-round RT-PCR of the TCR CDR3, the HTBI primer set was used. TCRdb called the multiplex PCR reads again in MiXCR, with one record for every CDR3 protein. The sample carries some 600,000 distinct CDR3 sequences, 46% recorded once. Specimen: peripheral blood or thyroid tissue (not recorded which). These receptors were taken from a woman younger than 35 with Graves' hyperthyroidism.

The chain recombines TRBV13 with TRBJ1-6; unclear D gene. Trimming removed 6 bases from V and 10 bases from J, with 13 bases in between. Germline CDR1 reads PRHDT; CDR2 reads FYEKMQ (reference sequence). This CDR3 has 13 amino acids. This CDR3 reads CASSYDRVSPLHF. In DNA, the CDR3 is TGTGCCAGCAGTTACGATAGGGTGTCACCCCTCCACTTT.

There are a few counts of this clonotype. In nucleotides, the CDR3 is TGCGCCAGCAGCTTGGGAGGAGTCTCTGGGGCCAACGTCCTGACTTTC. Translated, it gives CASSLGGVSGANVLTF. The J gene is TRBJ2-6, the V gene TRBV5-1; D is ambiguous. CDR3 length: 16 residues. Germline-derived CDR1 and CDR2 are SGHRS and YFSETQ. Between the trimmed V and J ends, which lost 0 bases and 0 bases, there was a span of 7 bases.

This clonotype has at least ten counts. V usage is TRBV10-3 and J usage is TRBJ2-2, with D perhaps matching TRBD1 or TRBD2 (5 bases each). V was cut by 0 bases and J by 3 bases, with 14 bases left in between. CDR1 is ENHRY, CDR2 SYGVKD, per germline. The CDR3 length is 17 residues. This CDR3 reads CAISESGREADTGELFF. The DNA of the CDR3 is TGTGCCATCAGTGAGTCAGGCAGGGAAGCGGACACCGGGGAGCTGTTTTTT.

The CDR3 spells CASSLTGTGVWETQYF. CDR3 nucleotides: TGTGCCAGCAGCTTAACCGGGACAGGGGTCTGGGAGACCCAGTACTTC. The chain employs TRBV7-3 and TRBJ2-5; 10 bases match TRBD1. J gave up 5 bases and V 0 bases, and 6 bases lay outside the gene matches. This CDR3 spans 16 amino acids. The germline CDR1 and CDR2 sequences are SGHTA and FQGTGA.

The chain recombines TRBV9 with TRBJ2-6, with a possible D match to TRBD1 (6 bases). The CDR3 is 15 amino acids. Trimming shortened V by 4 bases and J by 4 bases, and 12 bases separated the two germline ends. The germline V gene encodes CDR1 SGDLS and CDR2 YYNGEE. In DNA form, the CDR3 reads TGTGCCAGCAGCTCTCAGGGGTCCGGGGCCAACGTCCTGACTTTC. Translating it yields CASSSQGSGANVLTF.

The gene calls are TRBV24-1 and TRBJ2-2; D gene unclear. CDR3 size: 18 residues. Germline V CDR1 and CDR2: KGHDR, SFDVKD. Trimming pared 0 bases from V and 0 bases from J, leaving 13 bases between. The CDR3 loop reads CATSDLGQANANTGELFF. CDR3 bases: TGTGCCACCAGTGATTTGGGGCAAGCCAACGCGAACACCGGGGAGCTGTTTTTT.

This clonotype was detected a few times. This rearrangement joins TRBV24-1 to TRBJ2-5; 8 bases align to TRBD2. The CDR3 consists of 16 residues. V gave up 4 bases and J gave up 4 bases; unmatched junction bases: 10. The germline CDR1 and CDR2 sequences are KGHDR and SFDVKD. The CDR3 is CATSDSGLVRRETQYF. The CDR3 region has the DNA TGTGCCACCAGTGACTCGGGACTAGTAAGAAGAGAGACCCAGTACTTC.

The chain employs TRBV24-1 and TRBJ2-3; 7 bases are shared with TRBD1. This CDR3 has 14 amino acids. Germline CDR1 and CDR2: KGHDR and SFDVKD. Trimming took 4 bases from V and 4 from J; bases not matched to a gene: 4. The CDR3, as DNA: TGTGCCACCAGTGAGAGACAGGGACCAGATACGCAGTATTTT. It codes for CATSERQGPDTQYF.

This clonotype was seen ten or more times. V gene TRBV7-7 combines with J gene TRBJ1-3; D unclear. The CDR3 has 15 amino acids. V was clipped by 1 base and J by 0 bases, with 7 bases between them. Per germline, CDR1 SSHAT and CDR2 FNYEAQ (reference sequence). The CDR3: CASSLGSHSGNTIYF. The CDR3 DNA reads TGTGCCAGCAGCTTAGGGAGTCACTCTGGAAACACCATATATTTT.

The gene calls are TRBV5-1 and TRBJ2-7; D unresolved. Germline V gene data show CDR1 as SGHRS and CDR2 as YFSETQ. The CDR3 spans 15 residues. Trimming took 0 bases from V and 2 from J, leaving 12 bases between them. DNA of the CDR3: TGCGCCAGCAGCTTGGACCCGGTCGTTACCTACGAGCAGTACTTC. It yields the protein CASSLDPVVTYEQYF.